The rows below give T cell receptor beta chains drawn from one sample of a study of cytomegalovirus exposure and HLA in healthy donors. Method: immunoSEQ multiplex PCR; TCRdb's copy keeps in-frame clones and lacks some. This repertoire shows about 190,000 clones, about nine tenths found once; its top ten account for over 1%. Sequencing was performed on PBMCs. Receptors originate from a young man in good health and CMV-seronegative. CDR3s include the opening cysteine and the closing phenylalanine or tryptophan. D genes are given only for firm matches. Rows may omit the clone size; those that give it use once, few, many or a size class.

clone size,V gene,J gene,D gene,CDR3 protein,CDR3 DNA
.,TRBV4-2,TRBJ2-7,.,CASSQDDRSAGEQYF,TGTGCCAGCAGCCAAGATGACCGCTCTGCGGGGGAGCAGTACTTC
few,TRBV18,TRBJ2-1,.,CASSPGGDEQFF,TGTGCCAGCTCACCAGGGGGCGATGAGCAGTTCTTC
.,TRBV7-9,TRBJ2-3,TRBD2,CASSLGSGGTDTQYF,TGTGCCAGCAGCTTAGGGAGCGGGGGCACAGATACGCAGTATTTT
.,TRBV19,TRBJ2-1,TRBD1,CASSLQGPYNEQFF,TGTGCCAGTAGTTTACAGGGGCCTTACAATGAGCAGTTCTTC
.,TRBV5-1,TRBJ2-1,.,CASRLSLINNEQFF,TGCGCCAGCAGGCTAAGCCTGATTAACAATGAGCAGTTCTTC
.,TRBV5-1,TRBJ2-1,TRBD2,CASSLHASGRDNEQFF,TGCGCCAGCAGCTTGCACGCTAGCGGGAGGGACAATGAGCAGTTCTTC
.,TRBV5-1,TRBJ1-1,TRBD1,CASSLEGTDTEAFF,TGCGCCAGCAGCTTGGAGGGGACAGACACTGAAGCTTTCTTT
.,TRBV18,TRBJ2-7,TRBD2,CASSPRGGSNFYEQYF,TGTGCCAGCTCACCACGTGGCGGGAGTAATTTCTACGAGCAGTACTTC
.,TRBV4-3,TRBJ2-1,TRBD2,CASSQDLRGGRFF,TGCGCCAGCAGCCAAGATCTCCGGGGGGGCCGGTTCTTC
.,TRBV9,TRBJ2-7,TRBD1,CASSATGTGYEQYF,TGTGCCAGCAGCGCGACCGGGACAGGGTACGAGCAGTACTTC
.,TRBV11-2,TRBJ2-2,.,CASSPPGAGELFF,TGTGCCAGCAGCCCCCCGGGGGCCGGGGAGCTGTTTTTT
.,TRBV5-4,TRBJ1-1,.,CASSLGQRNEAFF,TGTGCCAGCAGCTTAGGACAGCGAAATGAAGCTTTCTTT
once,TRBV4-1,TRBJ1-4,.,CASRQKPRATNEKLFF,TGCGCCAGCAGACAAAAACCCAGGGCAACTAATGAAAAACTGTTTTTT
.,TRBV7-9,TRBJ2-1,TRBD2,CASSLIPRLAGRGQFF,TGTGCCAGCAGCTTAATCCCCCGACTAGCGGGGAGGGGGCAGTTCTTC
.,TRBV7-9,TRBJ2-7,TRBD2,CASSAVAGGPGEQYF,TGTGCCAGCAGCGCAGTAGCGGGAGGGCCTGGCGAGCAGTACTTC
.,TRBV7-7,TRBJ2-2,.,CASSPDYNTGELFF,TGTGCTAGCAGCCCGGACTATAACACCGGGGAGCTGTTTTTT
.,TRBV6-1,TRBJ2-7,.,CASKTLYEQYF,TGTGCCAGCAAGACTCTCTACGAGCAGTACTTC
.,TRBV6-6,TRBJ2-7,.,CASSWAGSTYEQYF,TGTGCCAGCAGCTGGGCGGGAAGCACCTACGAGCAGTACTTC
.,TRBV27,TRBJ1-5,TRBD1,CASRGDRGQPQHF,TGTGCCAGCAGAGGGGACAGGGGTCAGCCCCAGCATTTT
.,TRBV7-9,TRBJ2-5,.,CSSSLLETQYF,TGTTCCAGCAGCTTACTGGAGACCCAGTACTTC
.,TRBV6-5,TRBJ2-7,.,CASRQQESAYEQYF,TGTGCCAGCAGGCAACAGGAATCGGCCTACGAGCAGTACTTC
.,TRBV7-9,TRBJ1-2,.,CASSQNYGYTF,TGTGCCAGCAGCCAAAATTATGGCTACACCTTC
.,TRBV19,TRBJ1-5,TRBD1,CASRNSGQAYSNQPQHF,TGTGCCAGTAGAAATTCCGGACAGGCATATAGCAATCAGCCCCAGCATTTT
.,TRBV7-6,TRBJ2-6,.,CASSLTGGANVLTF,TGTGCCAGCAGCTTAACAGGTGGGGCCAACGTCCTGACTTTC
.,TRBV18,TRBJ2-7,.,CASSPRPESEQCF,TGTGCCAGCTCACCACGACCGGAGAGTGAGCAGTGCTTC
.,TRBV7-9,TRBJ2-5,TRBD1,CASSSTGVQETQYF,TGTGCCAGCAGCTCGACAGGGGTCCAAGAGACCCAGTACTTC
.,TRBV2,TRBJ2-5,.,CASSEQEGIGGETQYF,TGTGCCAGCAGTGAACAAGAAGGAATAGGCGGGGAGACCCAGTACTTC
.,TRBV28,TRBJ2-4,.,CASSPPLPKNIQYF,TGTGCCAGCAGCCCGCCGCTACCCAAAAACATTCAGTACTTC
.,TRBV27,TRBJ1-4,.,CASSEWGPTNEKLFF,TGTGCCAGCAGTGAGTGGGGGCCAACTAATGAAAAACTGTTTTTT
.,TRBV4-1,TRBJ2-5,.,CASSQAPLETQYF,TGCGCCAGCAGCCAAGCTCCTCTGGAGACCCAGTACTTC
.,TRBV28,TRBJ1-1,.,CASNPGQNTEAFF,TGTGCCAGCAATCCGGGACAGAACACTGAAGCTTTCTTT
.,TRBV5-3,TRBJ1-5,TRBD1,CARSLGRQGAIDSNQPQHF,TGTGCCAGAAGCTTGGGCCGACAGGGGGCTATCGATAGCAATCAGCCCCAGCATTTT
.,TRBV28,TRBJ2-7,.,CASSSRDIRFTDF,TGTGCCAGCAGTTCCCGGGACATTCGTTTTACAGACTTC
.,TRBV6-6,TRBJ1-2,.,CASQLIGGSNYGYTF,TGTGCCAGCCAACTAATAGGGGGATCTAACTATGGCTACACCTTC
.,TRBV2,TRBJ2-7,TRBD1,CASSPGDRRISYEQYF,TGTGCCAGCAGTCCAGGGGACAGGCGAATCTCCTACGAGCAGTACTTC
.,TRBV4-3,TRBJ2-1,.,CASSQGGGDYNEQFF,TGCGCCAGCAGCCAGGGGGGAGGCGACTACAATGAGCAGTTCTTC
.,TRBV9,TRBJ1-1,TRBD1,CASSPKGASEAFF,TGTGCCAGCAGCCCGAAGGGGGCCTCTGAAGCTTTCTTT
.,TRBV5-1,TRBJ2-7,TRBD2,CASSQTSGRRYEQYF,TGCGCCAGCAGCCAGACTAGCGGGAGGAGGTACGAGCAGTACTTC
.,TRBV7-8,TRBJ2-3,.,CASSFEQESLSTDTQYF,TGTGCCAGCAGCTTCGAACAGGAGTCCCTTAGCACAGATACGCAGTATTTT
.,TRBV14,TRBJ2-5,.,CASSQGSGSQETQYF,TGTGCCAGCAGCCAAGGATCAGGCAGCCAAGAGACCCAGTACTTC
.,TRBV6-6,TRBJ2-7,.,CATQSGTVYEQYF,TGTGCCACGCAATCCGGGACTGTCTACGAGCAGTACTTC
.,TRBV10-3,TRBJ2-1,.,CAISEGRNEQFF,TGTGCCATCAGTGAGGGGAGGAATGAGCAGTTCTTC